Below, 23 T cell receptor beta chains from the same sample are listed, as sequenced in a study of blood T cell repertoires in COVID-19. TCRdb's table, derived via immunoSEQ multiplex PCR, lists solely in-frame clones and lacks some. Of more than 65,000 clones in the sample, roughly 80% are singletons; the top ten hold around 10%. The sequenced material came from peripheral blood. Receptors originate from a woman older than 75 with acute or convalescent COVID-19.

The genes are TRBV19 and TRBJ2-1; 12 bases agree with TRBD1. The J segment lost 0 bases and the V segment lost 3 bases, leaving 12 bases of the junction unmatched. The CDR3 extends over 20 amino acids. Germline CDR1 LNHDA, CDR2 SQIVND (reference sequence). CDR3 nucleotides: TGTGCCAGTAGTATGGGATTGGGACAGGGGGCGCTGAGCTCCTACAATGAGCAGTTCTTC. Residues: CASSMGLGQGALSSYNEQFF.

The chain employs TRBV19 and TRBJ2-7; D is possibly TRBD2 (6 bases). CDR3 size: 15 residues. V was cut by 1 base and J by 3 bases, with 13 bases left in between. Germline V gives CDR1 LNHDA, CDR2 SQIVND (reference sequence). This CDR3 is CASSIGGTAGYEQYF. The CDR3 nucleotides read TGTGCCAGTAGTATAGGAGGGACTGCGGGCTACGAGCAGTACTTC.

The V call is TRBV25-1, the J call TRBJ1-1; tentatively, D is TRBD1 (5 bases). The CDR3 covers 13 residues. Germline loops: CDR1 MGHDK, CDR2 SYGVNS. V gave up 7 bases and J gave up 2 bases, with 11 bases separating them. CDR3 region: CASTRGVNTEAFF. DNA for the CDR3: TGTGCCAGCACCCGGGGGGTTAACACTGAAGCTTTCTTT.

This clone came up once. The CDR3 DNA is TGTGCCAGTAGTATACCAGGGGGCCAAGCCAAAAACATTCAGTACTTC. As protein: CASSIPGGQAKNIQYF. This sequence joins TRBV19 and TRBJ2-4; 8 bases line up with TRBD1. The germline CDR1 and CDR2 sequences are LNHDA and SQIVND (reference sequence). With 2 bases clipped from V and 0 bases from J, the junction kept 3 bases outside the gene matches. The CDR3 is made up of 16 amino acids.

The chain joins TRBV5-1 to TRBJ2-2; D is possibly TRBD1 (6 bases). V lost 4 bases and J 6 bases, leaving 10 bases between the germline ends. Germline V gene data show CDR1 as SGHRS and CDR2 as YFSETQ. There are 13 residues in the CDR3. CDR3 nucleotides: TGCGCCAGCAGCGGAGAGGGGGCCGGGGAGCTGTTTTTT. Its translation is CASSGEGAGELFF.

This chain joins TRBV16 and TRBJ1-4; TRBD1 is a possible D gene (5 bases). The V end lost 4 bases, the J end lost 10 bases, and 16 bases lay between the germline ends. The V gene's germline CDR1 is KGHSY and CDR2 FQNENV. This CDR3 is 14 amino acids long. In nucleotides, the CDR3 is TGTGCCAGCAGCCCGGACATAGTATCTGGAAAACTGTTTTTT. Amino acid sequence: CASSPDIVSGKLFF. Based on the CDR3 plus reference TRBV16 and TRBJ1-4, the full variable domain is GEEVAQTPKHLVRGEGQKAKLYCAPIKGHSYVFWYQQVLKNEFKFLISFQNENVFDETGMPKERFSAKCLPNSPCSLEIQATKLEDSAVYFCASSPDIVSGKLFFGSGTQLSVL.

The chain employs TRBV7-2 and TRBJ2-7, with 10 bases that match TRBD1. Germline assignment: CDR1 SGHTA and CDR2 FQGNSA. Unmatched junction bases numbered 14, after V lost 5 bases and J lost 7 bases. The length of the CDR3 is 16 residues. Here the CDR3 DNA reads TGTGCCAGCAGCACACGGCGACAGGGGGCGGTCGGGGAGCAGTACTTC. Translation: CASSTRRQGAVGEQYF.

The V gene is TRBV6-6, the J gene TRBJ1-2; D is undetermined. The CDR3 contains 13 residues. The germline CDR1 and CDR2 sequences are MNHNY and SVGAGI (reference sequence). The germline V and J ends were trimmed by 6 bases and 4 bases, with 12 bases remaining between them. DNA of the CDR3: TGTGCCAGCAGCCTTAGACATATCTATGGCTACACCTTC. The encoded protein is CASSLRHIYGYTF.

The chain links TRBV30 to TRBJ1-6; D is unclear. Germline V gene sequence: CDR1 GTSNPN, CDR2 SVGIG (reference sequence). The CDR3 covers 13 residues. Trimming removed 4 bases from V and 4 bases from J, with 8 bases in between. The CDR3 DNA reads as TGTGCCTGGATGGACTATTATAATTCACCCCTCCACTTT. It translates to CAWMDYYNSPLHF.

This chain links TRBV5-4 with TRBJ2-2; TRBD1 agrees at 9 bases. This CDR3 has 14 amino acids. Germline V gene lookup returns CDR1 SGHNT and CDR2 YYREEE (reference sequence). V lost 5 bases, J lost 5 bases, and 4 bases stayed unmatched. This chain's CDR3 is CASRGTGLTGELFF. Here the CDR3 DNA reads TGTGCCAGCAGGGGGACAGGGTTGACCGGGGAGCTGTTTTTT.

This chain joins TRBV19 and TRBJ1-1, with D perhaps TRBD1 (6 bases). V lost 5 bases and J 4 bases, leaving 17 bases between the germline ends. The CDR3 has 15 amino acids. Germline loops: CDR1 LNHDA, CDR2 SQIVND (reference sequence). The CDR3: CASSLQGPMVTEAFF. DNA for the CDR3: TGTGCCAGTAGTTTACAGGGTCCGATGGTCACTGAAGCTTTCTTT.

The chain couples TRBV19 to TRBJ2-7, with D possibly being TRBD2 (6 bases). V shed 7 bases and J shed 2 bases, with 12 bases lying between them. This CDR3 has 13 amino acids. The germline CDR1 and CDR2 sequences are LNHDA and SQIVND (reference sequence). Here the CDR3 reads CASNSGDTYEQYF. Written as DNA, the CDR3 is TGTGCCAGTAACTCGGGGGATACCTACGAGCAGTACTTC.

This chain uses TRBV27 with TRBJ1-1; TRBD1 is a possible D gene (6 bases). Germline CDR1 is MNHEY and CDR2 is SMNVEV (reference sequence). CDR3 size: 17 residues. V was pared by 1 base and J by 0 bases, with 15 bases between. The CDR3 DNA sequence: TGTGCCAGCAGTTTATTCCCCCGGACAGACCTGAACACTGAAGCTTTCTTT. Its protein is CASSLFPRTDLNTEAFF.

V is TRBV30 and J is TRBJ2-6, with TRBD1 as a possible D gene (7 bases). CDR3 length equals 17 residues. Trimming cost V 0 bases and J 0 bases, with 12 bases left between them. Germline assignment: CDR1 GTSNPN and CDR2 SVGIG (reference sequence). CDR3 sequence: CAWSVGGGVSGANVLTF. Written as DNA, the CDR3 is TGTGCCTGGAGTGTAGGGGGCGGGGTCTCTGGGGCCAACGTCCTGACTTTC.

On this clone itself: Other DNA sequences of this sample code for an identical CDR3. This sequence joins TRBV6-1 and TRBJ1-6; no clear D. V was cut by 1 base and J by 0 bases, with 4 bases left in between. The CDR3 is made up of 15 amino acids. Germline assignment: CDR1 MNHNS and CDR2 SASEGT. CDR3 protein: CASSEGSSYNSPLHF. The CDR3 nucleotides read TGTGCCAGCAGTGAAGGCAGCTCCTATAATTCACCCCTCCACTTT.

The chain recombines TRBV5-4 with TRBJ2-1; D might be TRBD2 (6 bases). CDR1 SGHNT and CDR2 YYREEE come from the germline V gene (reference sequence). Trimming removed 3 bases at V and 4 bases at J, with 14 bases between. This CDR3 region has 15 residues. The CDR3 DNA reads as TGTGCCAGCAGCTATGATTTAGCGGTTTACAATGAGCAGTTCTTC. The encoded protein is CASSYDLAVYNEQFF.

This clone occurred a few times. V is TRBV10-3 and J is TRBJ2-2; TRBD1 matches 8 bases. Trimming cost V 0 bases and J 4 bases; bases outside gene matches: 10. Per germline, CDR1 ENHRY and CDR2 SYGVKD. This CDR3 has 18 residues. The DNA of the CDR3 is TGTGCCATCAGTGAGTCGACAACGGGACAGGATGCCACCGGGGAGCTGTTTTTT. It yields the protein CAISESTTGQDATGELFF.

This chain connects TRBV5-4 to TRBJ1-2; 7 bases map to TRBD1. With V trimmed by 7 bases and J by 4 bases, 7 bases remained unmatched. The germline V gene has CDR1 SGHNT and CDR2 YYREEE (reference sequence). The CDR3 loop spans 13 amino acids. The CDR3, as DNA: TGTGCCAGCCTCCCGGGGACAGTCTATGGCTACACCTTC. Protein sequence: CASLPGTVYGYTF.

The rearrangement joins TRBV10-2 to TRBJ2-3, with 13 bases that match TRBD2. Per germline, CDR1 WSHSY and CDR2 SAAADI. The V and J ends lost 6 bases and 5 bases, in that order; junction bases with no gene match: 5. The CDR3 loop spans 15 amino acids. CDR3 residues: CASRGLAGAGDTQYF. The CDR3 coding sequence is TGCGCCAGCAGAGGACTAGCGGGGGCGGGAGATACGCAGTATTTT.

The gene calls are TRBV19 and TRBJ1-2, with 7 bases fitting TRBD1. The CDR3 covers 14 residues. The trim removed 6 bases at V and 2 bases at J, leaving 6 bases unmatched. Looked up from germline, CDR1 is LNHDA and CDR2 is SQIVND (reference sequence). The CDR3 region has the DNA TGTGCCAGTAGCCGTACAGGGGAAAACTATGGCTACACCTTC. Translating it yields CASSRTGENYGYTF.

This chain connects TRBV6-5 to TRBJ1-1, with 7 bases fitting TRBD1. Germline loops: CDR1 MNHEY, CDR2 SVGAGI. V shed 2 bases, J shed 5 bases, and the junction held 8 bases outside the gene matches. The CDR3 has 15 amino acids. As DNA, the CDR3 is TGTGCCAGCAGTTACCGAACAGGGGTGGGGACTGAAGCTTTCTTT. Translated: CASSYRTGVGTEAFF.

CDR3 sequence reads: CASSIPGRGSEKLFF. CDR3 DNA sequence: TGTGCCAGTAGTATACCGGGCAGGGGTAGCGAAAAACTGTTTTTT. This chain links TRBV19 with TRBJ1-4; possibly TRBD1 for D (6 bases). CDR1 is LNHDA and CDR2 is SQIVND in the germline V gene (reference sequence). The CDR3 length is 15 residues. V lost 2 bases and J lost 8, with 15 bases in between.

This chain uses TRBV5-1 with TRBJ1-3; 8 bases agree with TRBD1. V lost 3 bases and J lost 4; bases outside the gene matches: 6. Germline-derived CDR1 and CDR2 are SGHRS and YFSETQ. This CDR3 is 15 amino acids long. Written as DNA, the CDR3 is TGCGCCAGCAGCTCCGACAGGGGCGTCGGAAACACCATATATTTT. Translated: CASSSDRGVGNTIYF.